One TCR beta chain is described in this entry. V lost 7 bases, J lost 1 base, and 9 bases stayed unmatched. The CDR3 extends over 16 amino acids. Germline lookup yields CDR1 MNHNY and CDR2 SVGAGI (reference sequence). These data belong to a study of blood T cell repertoires in COVID-19. Libraries were prepared by immunoSEQ multiplex PCR; TCRdb keeps only in-frame clonotypes and omits some of them. The sample lists 310,000 or so clones; 70% to 90% were seen once. The sample was PBMCs or T cells enriched from blood (not recorded which). The clonotype comes from a woman aged 25 to 39 who had recovered from COVID-19. This chain uses TRBV6-6 with TRBJ2-2; 7 nucleotides agree with TRBD1. The CDR3 loop reads CASKTGTHMNTGELFF. The CDR3 DNA follows: TGTGCCAGCAAGACAGGGACCCATATGAACACCGGGGAGCTGTTTTTT.